This T cell receptor beta chain was recorded in a study of response to subunit inactivated influenza vaccine. The table lists this clonotype with a few counts. Mismatch with germline at one junction end may stem from a read error. TCRdb redid the calling of the RT-PCR reads with MiXCR, one entry per CDR3 protein. The data hold more than 450,000 distinct CDR3 sequences, with 6.5% to 8% observed a single time. The CDR3 runs to 16 residues. Germline V lookup: CDR1 LGHNA, CDR2 YNFKEQ. The starting material was PBMCs from blood, obtained less than 30 months after vaccination. The TCR originated in a man aged 50 to 69 who received an inactivated influenza vaccine. The chain recombines TRBV4-2 with TRBJ2-2; D gene ambiguous. The CDR3, as DNA: TGTACCAGCAGCCAAGATCTATTACATTCCACCGGGGAGCTGTTTTTT. Translated: CTSSQDLLHSTGELFF.